Listed here is a single T cell receptor (beta chain). Which antigen it targets is not known. No clone much larger than this one lies a single base away; base qualities are absent. Trimmed from V: 3 bases; trimmed from J: 5 bases; junction bases lacking a gene match: 8. According to the germline V gene, CDR1 reads MDHEN and CDR2 reads SYDVKM. Inclusive of the bounding cysteine and phenylalanine, the CDR3 is 16 residues long. Of all the DNA, just the CDR3 is kept, 48 bases in frame from base 1. The library was made by the immunoSEQ multiplex PCR assay. For the multiplex PCR, a mixture combining 60 forward primers for TCR Vbeta segments and 13 reverse primers for TCR Jbeta segments was used. The CDR3 region of rearranged TCR beta genes was amplified from genomic DNA with a multiplex PCR assay. Amplified TCR beta libraries were sequenced as 87-base-pair reads on the Illumina HiSeq System. On the study's bioinformatics: A later analysis tallied tens of millions of unique TCR beta chains across the approximately 670 repertoires, and approximately 12 million of those chains were shared by two or more donors. To remove PCR and sequencing errors, raw reads were error-corrected and collapsed into unique sequences using a nearest-neighbor algorithm that merged closely related sequences. CDR3 sequences were aligned to IMGT reference sequences to assign V, D and J gene segments. For a sequence to be retained, a match of at least six nucleotides was required to both a V gene segment and a J gene segment. A rearrangement was called productive if the CDR3 had no stop codons and remained in frame with V and J, and every other rearrangement was called non-productive. CDR3 was defined by IMGT convention, running from the second conserved V-encoded cysteine to the conserved J-encoded phenylalanine. The earlier analysis of about 610 of the donors excluded any sequence lacking an unambiguous match to a single V gene segment. An earlier analysis of 500 to 700 of the donors classified V segments as functional when productive rearrangements were above 56.7% and as segregating when the standard deviation between donors was above 5%. A statistical classification framework was built for diagnosing cytomegalovirus status from the catalog of TCR beta chain sequences. In a later analysis, V and J genes were assigned by comparing TCR nucleotide sequences against IMGT/GENE-DB human TR gene sequences. A later analysis assigned CDR3 sequences and most-parsimonious VDJ recombination scenarios with the TCRdist pipeline. In a later analysis, every TCR beta chain was defined by the combination of its CDR3 amino acid sequence and its V-gene family, and reads without a unique V-gene family were dropped. A later analysis removed nearly 600 highly shared, low-generation-probability nucleotide sequences to deal with suspected cross-contamination and a sequencing artifact. A later analysis calculated a clonal expansion index for each public chain from normalized within-repertoire ranks of inferred template counts. A later analysis computed generation probabilities with a VDJ recombination model fitted to out-of-frame rearrangements, and checked the results against IGoR. In a later analysis, hypergeometric tests were used to score TCR-TCR, TCR-HLA and TCR-CMV co-occurrence, with a repertoire-size bias correction applied to TCR pairs. In a later analysis, false discovery rates were estimated by permuting HLA or CMV assignments 20 times. A later analysis grouped co-occurring TCRs with DBSCAN, adding TCRdist sequence similarity when clustering within HLA-allele-positive subsets. Repertoires with fewer than 30,000 or more than 120,000 public chains, plus five repertoires with anomalous nucleotide sharing, were excluded from co-occurrence clustering. The source is immuneACCESS, and TCRdb retained only in-frame sequences with V and J called. Part of the clones is not carried over; for the studies checked, unresolved V genes explain less than half of this, and the remainder is unexplained. V and J calls plus clone size are reproduced from that table; the DNA served to infer D and trimming. In all, the sample holds 110,000 to 150,000 clones, and about 71% of those were seen once. The ten largest clonotypes hold around 1.9% of the sample.

This record belongs to a study of cytomegalovirus exposure and HLA in healthy donors (TCRdb year 2017). About the study as a whole: According to an earlier analysis of several hundred of the donors, some 180 million T cells yielded 90 million to 140 million unique TCR beta sequences and about 280 Gb of sequence data. An early release that covered some 630 HLA-typed donors contained approximately 320 gigabases of sequencing data and 70 million to 100 million unique TCR sequences. Of the roughly 400 genotyped donors, roughly 85% fell in the genetic ancestry cluster associated with self-reported Caucasian donors. The study was designed to test whether signatures of past pathogen exposure could be identified by cataloging public T cell receptors. The study profiled the T cell repertoires of more than 500 subjects by immunosequencing and related them to cytomegalovirus serostatus. A separate validation cohort of roughly 130 different subjects was used in addition to the 666-subject first cohort. To predict cytomegalovirus infection status, the study combined high-throughput TCR immunosequencing, statistical association of individual TCRs with disease status, and machine learning. To study patterns of TCR occurrence, a later analysis re-analyzed previously published TCR beta repertoires from 666 donors and added high-resolution HLA genotyping. The later analysis used no new phenotypic data to find candidate immune exposures, relying instead on TCR beta sequences and their occurrence across donors. In an earlier analysis of a few hundred of the donors, high-throughput TCR beta sequencing was used to judge whether each TCR beta V gene segment behaved as functional or pseudogenic. Donor age, sex, ethnicity and CMV serostatus were collected together with the repertoire data. In a later genetic analysis, genome-wide SNP genotypes for 398 of the 666 donors were used, and that subset was treated as a discovery cohort. Every repertoire in the discovery cohort had been generated on one and the same sequencing platform. Class I and class II HLA loci were covered by the typing at four-digit resolution. The number of donors typed differed by locus, with about 629-640 for A, B, C, DRB1 and DQB1, around 520 for DQA1, under 610 for DPA1, and around 430 for DPB1. Because of strong linkage in the cohort, five DR-DQ haplotypes were treated as single units for association and clustering. Among roughly 400 genotyped donors of the cohort, an average of around 240,000 unique TCR beta nucleotide sequences were sequenced per donor, approximately 20% of them non-productive. Points the paper makes about the study in general: The sequencing pipeline was judged likely to have produced a cluster of highly shared sequence variants as a technical artifact. Because counts were too low, some 17 rarely observed V segments, including chromosome 9 orphons, were left out of the earlier analysis of 587 of the donors. Strong co-occurrence of HLA alleles, especially DR and DQ, made assigning TCR associations to individual alleles difficult. In an earlier analysis of over 550 of the donors, most TCR beta V segments were observed in productive rearrangements about 87% or about 30% of the time, broadly matching IMGT annotations. Correlated functional status among segregating V segments might be attributable to linkage disequilibrium, but an unknown experimental factor could not be ruled out. An association between a missense DCLRE1C variant and V-gene and J-gene trimming of TCR beta chains was found in a later genetic analysis and replicated in an independent cohort. Cytomegalovirus status was reported to be diagnosed by the classifier with high specificity and sensitivity in both the original and validation cohorts. The only immune exposure information available for the cohort was CMV serostatus. A later genetic analysis reported fewer N-insertions in productive TCRs among donors in an Asian-associated ancestry cluster than the roughly 650-donor mean. In a later analysis, several top co-occurrence clusters were reported to appear linked to parvovirus B19, influenza, CMV and Epstein-Barr virus. A later analysis found that HLA-associated TCR beta chains were more clonally expanded and had lower generation probabilities than equally common non-associated chains. In a later analysis, the rate of TCR association differed among HLA loci, with DRB1 alleles having the most associated TCRs and HLA-C alleles having the fewest. In the study, approximately 160 TCR beta chains were listed as associated with cytomegalovirus. The presence/absence analyses assumed that sequencing depth was roughly uniform across donors, and that assumption may not be true. Some IMGT-functional V segments, including TRBV6-2 and TRBV6-3, could not be distinguished by the 87-base-pair reads and were therefore excluded. Most TCR sequences were seen in very few donors, while some public TCRs were found in many individuals. The authors suggested that the approach could potentially be generalized to other disease states and immunological phenotypes. In this cohort, only TCR beta chains were sequenced, and detectable features were limited by the absence of alpha or paired-chain data. A few of the identified cytomegalovirus-associated TCR beta chains were confirmed in vitro to be specific for cytomegalovirus antigens. In a later analysis, most CMV-associated TCR beta chains were found to appear HLA-restricted, with HLA associations seemingly driven largely by CMV exposure. A further reported finding was that TCR beta sequences accurately predicted the HLA-A and HLA-B alleles for most subjects in the first cohort. Because HLA typing was unavailable for some donors at each locus, only the typed subset was used in association tests. In a later analysis, some 18,000 TCR beta sequences were associated with specific HLA alleles at a false discovery rate of 0.05.

The cohort consisted of 600 to 700 healthy bone marrow donors. All cohort members were sampled while nominally healthy, although unrecorded immune exposures were likely present. The donor was CMV seropositive and belonged to the group of 250 to 350 seropositive cohort members. A peripheral blood sample was provided by each donor, and peripheral blood mononuclear cells were used for TCR beta sequencing. The Qiagen DNeasy Blood Extraction Kit was used to extract genomic DNA from the blood cell samples. This receptor chain uses TRBV28 and TRBJ2-1; 9 nucleotides in the junction match TRBD2. The sequencing sample was made of PBMCs. The clonotype comes from a woman aged 60 to 75 in good health and CMV-seropositive. The CDR3 region reads CASSFSGAGGNNEQFF. The sequenced DNA: TGTGCCAGCAGTTTTAGTGGGGCGGGGGGGAACAATGAGCAGTTCTTC.